This T cell receptor (beta chain) is drawn from a study of CD8 T cells in ankylosing spondylitis. General study results and limits: The authors reported significant enrichment of disease-linked clones in matched ankylosing spondylitis synovial fluid.

TCRdb re-derived calls from the 5' RACE reads in MiXCR, one entry per CDR3 protein. The sample lists around 250,000 distinct CDR3 sequences, about 10% occurring once. This clonotype was found many times. Its matching antigen is unknown. V dropped 4 bases and J dropped 8 bases, with 16 bases sitting between them. Germline V CDR1 and CDR2: SGDLS, YYNGEE. The CDR3 is 14 amino acids. Input material: blood, either unsorted or a sorted T cell fraction (not recorded which). The sequence came from a male donor with ankylosing spondylitis or in good health (not recorded which). The chain uses TRBV9 and TRBJ2-1, with a tentative D call TRBD2 (5 bases). CDR3: CASSRPLGGYEQFF. In DNA, the CDR3 is TGTGCCAGCAGCCGGCCTCTCGGAGGATATGAGCAGTTCTTC.